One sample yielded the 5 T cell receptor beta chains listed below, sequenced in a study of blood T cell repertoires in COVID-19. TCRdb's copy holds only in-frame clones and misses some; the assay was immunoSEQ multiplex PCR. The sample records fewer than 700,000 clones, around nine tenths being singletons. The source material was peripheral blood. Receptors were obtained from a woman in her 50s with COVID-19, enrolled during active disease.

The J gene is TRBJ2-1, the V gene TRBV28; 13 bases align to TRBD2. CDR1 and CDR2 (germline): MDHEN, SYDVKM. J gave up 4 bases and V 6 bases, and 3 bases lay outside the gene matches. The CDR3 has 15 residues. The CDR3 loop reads CASSSTSGGYNEQFF. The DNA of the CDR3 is TGTGCCAGCAGCTCGACTAGCGGGGGGTACAATGAGCAGTTCTTC.

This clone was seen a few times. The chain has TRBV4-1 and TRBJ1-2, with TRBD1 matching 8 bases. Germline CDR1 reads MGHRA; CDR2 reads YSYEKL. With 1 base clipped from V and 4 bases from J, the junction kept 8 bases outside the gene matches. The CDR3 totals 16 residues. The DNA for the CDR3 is TGCGCCAGCAGCCAAGGCGGGACAGGACCTTCCTATGGCTACACCTTC. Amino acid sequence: CASSQGGTGPSYGYTF.

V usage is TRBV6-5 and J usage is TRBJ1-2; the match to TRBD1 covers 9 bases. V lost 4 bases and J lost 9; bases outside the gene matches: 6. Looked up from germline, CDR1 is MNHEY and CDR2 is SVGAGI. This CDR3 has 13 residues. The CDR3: CASSFRDRASYTF. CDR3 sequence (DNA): TGTGCCAGCAGTTTCCGGGACAGGGCGAGCTACACCTTC.

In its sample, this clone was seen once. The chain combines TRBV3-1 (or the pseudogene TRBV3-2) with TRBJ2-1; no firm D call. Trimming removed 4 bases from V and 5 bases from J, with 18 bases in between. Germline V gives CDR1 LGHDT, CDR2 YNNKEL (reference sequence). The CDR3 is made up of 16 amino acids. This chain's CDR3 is CASSPLEIRPHNEQFF. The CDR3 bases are TGTGCCAGCAGCCCCTTAGAGATTCGCCCCCACAATGAGCAGTTCTTC.

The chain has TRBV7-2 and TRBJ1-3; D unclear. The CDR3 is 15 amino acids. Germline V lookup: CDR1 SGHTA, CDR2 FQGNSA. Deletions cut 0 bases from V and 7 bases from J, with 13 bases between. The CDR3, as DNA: TGTGCCAGCAGCTTAGCCGTAACAACCGCTAACACCATATATTTT. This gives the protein CASSLAVTTANTIYF.